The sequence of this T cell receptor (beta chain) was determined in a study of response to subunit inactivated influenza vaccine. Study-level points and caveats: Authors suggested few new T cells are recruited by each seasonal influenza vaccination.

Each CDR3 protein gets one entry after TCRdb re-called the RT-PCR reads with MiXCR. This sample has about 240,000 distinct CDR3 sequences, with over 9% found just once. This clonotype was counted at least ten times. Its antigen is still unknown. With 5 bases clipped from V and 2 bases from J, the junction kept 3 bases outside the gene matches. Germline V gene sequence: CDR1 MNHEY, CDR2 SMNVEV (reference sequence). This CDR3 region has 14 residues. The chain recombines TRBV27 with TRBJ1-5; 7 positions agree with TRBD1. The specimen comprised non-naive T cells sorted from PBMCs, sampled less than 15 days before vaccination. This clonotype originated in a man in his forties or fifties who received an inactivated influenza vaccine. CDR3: CASSRQGGNQPQHF. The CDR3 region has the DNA TGTGCCAGCAGTCGACAGGGTGGCAATCAGCCCCAGCATTTT.